This is a list of T cell receptor beta chains from one sample in a study of STAT5B mutations in CD4+ large granular lymphocyte leukemia. Assay used: immunoSEQ multiplex PCR; TCRdb lists only in-frame clones, some missing. The sample shows 23,000 or so clones, around three quarters of them seen only once. Source material: CD4+ T cells from blood buffy coats. These receptors were taken from a human donor in good health. CDR3s include the opening cysteine and the closing phenylalanine or tryptophan. A D gene is named only where the DNA matches it firmly.

cdr3_length	j_call	v_call	d_call	cdr3_nt	cdr3_aa
15	TRBJ1-5	TRBV21-1	-	TGTGCCAGCAGCAAGTTCGACAGGGCGGGTCAGCCCCAGCATTTT	CASSKFDRAGQPQHF
12	TRBJ2-1	TRBV2	-	TGTGCCAGCAAGACAAGCGGAGGTGAGCAGTTCTTC	CASKTSGGEQFF
15	TRBJ2-7	TRBV9	TRBD2	TGTGCCAGCAGCCGGACTAGCGGCTCCTCCTACGAGCAGCACTTC	CASSRTSGSSYEQHF
14	TRBJ2-1	TRBV7-8	-	TGTGCCAGCACCCGTTCGGAAACCCACAATGAGCAGTTCTTC	CASTRSETHNEQFF
15	TRBJ2-3	TRBV30	TRBD2	TGTGCCTGGAATTTACTAGCGGGAGTAGGAGATACGCAGTATTTT	CAWNLLAGVGDTQYF
13	TRBJ1-2	TRBV6-5	TRBD1	TGTGCCAGCAGTTACTCCAGGGGGGGTGGCTACACCTTC	CASSYSRGGGYTF
12	TRBJ1-4	TRBV19	-	TGTGCCAGTAGTATTTCTAATGAAAAACTGTTTTTT	CASSISNEKLFF
13	TRBJ1-4	TRBV10-2	-	TGCGCCAGCAGTGATTGGGGGTTCGAAAAACTGTTTTTT	CASSDWGFEKLFF
11	TRBJ1-1	TRBV10-3	-	TGTGCCATCAGTGCCGACAGGGAAGCTTTCTTT	CAISADREAFF
15	TRBJ2-1	TRBV10-2	-	TGCGCCAGCAGTGAATCAAGGGGAGCCTACAATGAGCAGTTCTTC	CASSESRGAYNEQFF
13	TRBJ1-5	TRBV23-1	-	TGCGCCAGCAATTCGGATAGCAATCAGCCCCAGCATTTT	CASNSDSNQPQHF
16	TRBJ2-2	TRBV10-3	-	TGTGCCATCAGTCCAATAGCGGATTCTAACACCGGGGAGCTGTTTTTT	CAISPIADSNTGELFF
13	TRBJ2-7	TRBV6-6	-	TGTGCCAGCAGTCGACAGAACGGTCTCGAGCAGTACTTC	CASSRQNGLEQYF
16	TRBJ1-1	TRBV6-6	-	TGTGCCAGCAGTCAGTCCCGTTGGGGGTATGGCACTGAAGCTTTCTTT	CASSQSRWGYGTEAFF
11	TRBJ2-1	TRBV30	TRBD2	TGTGCCTGGCTAGCGGGAGGGGGTCGGTTCTTC	CAWLAGGGRFF
15	TRBJ2-7	TRBV6-6	TRBD1	TGTGCCAGCAGGCTTATTCCGGGACAGGGCCACGAGCAGTACTTC	CASRLIPGQGHEQYF